This paragraph reports one T cell receptor beta chain. Clones were sequenced by immunoSEQ multiplex PCR, and TCRdb holds only the in-frame ones, with some missing. Of approximately 61,000 clones in the sample, around 77% were seen once. This specimen belongs to a study of blood T cell repertoires in COVID-19. CDR1 and CDR2 (germline): MNHNY, SVGAGI (reference sequence). V lost 4 bases, J lost 10 bases, and 14 bases lay in between. This CDR3 region has 13 residues. The sequenced sample was peripheral blood. The V gene is TRBV6-6, the J gene TRBJ2-1, with D maybe TRBD1 (6 bases). This clonotype was sampled from a man at least 80 years old with active or convalescent COVID-19. The CDR3 DNA sequence: TGTGCCAGCAGTTTCTCAGGGGTGCCGGAGCAGTTCTTC. Its protein product is CASSFSGVPEQFF.